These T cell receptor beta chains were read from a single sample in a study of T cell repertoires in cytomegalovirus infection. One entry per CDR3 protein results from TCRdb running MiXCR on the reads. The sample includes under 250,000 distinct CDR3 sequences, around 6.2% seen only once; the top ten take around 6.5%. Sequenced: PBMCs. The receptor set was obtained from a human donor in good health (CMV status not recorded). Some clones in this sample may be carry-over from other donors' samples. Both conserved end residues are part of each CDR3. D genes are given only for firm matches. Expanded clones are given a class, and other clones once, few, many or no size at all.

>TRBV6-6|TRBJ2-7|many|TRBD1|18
TGTGCCAGCAGTTACTTACCGGGACAGGGGAAGCGAACCTACGAGCAGTACTTC
CASSYLPGQGKRTYEQYF
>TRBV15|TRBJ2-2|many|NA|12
TGTGCCACCAGCAGAGAGGTGGGGGAGCTGTTTTTT
CATSREVGELFF
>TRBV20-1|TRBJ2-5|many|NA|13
TGCAGTGCTAGGGGTAGGGGGCAAGAGACCCAGTACTTC
CSARGRGQETQYF
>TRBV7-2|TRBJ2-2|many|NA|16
TGTGCCAGCAGCCACCTACGGGCCCAGAACACCGGGGAGCTGTTTTTT
CASSHLRAQNTGELFF
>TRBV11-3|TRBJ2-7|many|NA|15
TGTGCCAGCAGCTTAGGAGGAGGGGTAGGGACCGAGCAGTACTTC
CASSLGGGVGTEQYF
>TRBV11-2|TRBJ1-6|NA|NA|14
TGTGCCAGCAGCTTAAGCCAGGGACCTTCACCCCTCCACTTT
CASSLSQGPSPLHF
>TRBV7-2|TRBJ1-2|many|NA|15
TGTGCCAGCAGCCCCCGTTCGGGACAAAACTATGGCTACACCTTC
CASSPRSGQNYGYTF
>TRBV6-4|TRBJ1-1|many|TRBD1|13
TGTGCCAGCGGACAGGAGATGAACACTGAAGCTTTCTTT
CASGQEMNTEAFF
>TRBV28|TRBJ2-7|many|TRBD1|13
TGTGCCGGACAGGGCCCCTCATCATACGAGCAGTACTTC
CAGQGPSSYEQYF
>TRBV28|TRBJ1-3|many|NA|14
TGTGCCAGCAGTTTAACCAGGGGCCAAGACACCATATATTTT
CASSLTRGQDTIYF
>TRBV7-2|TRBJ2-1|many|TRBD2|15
TGTGCCAGCAGCCCGATGGGTTCGCGGGGGGGAGAGCAGTTCTTC
CASSPMGSRGGEQFF
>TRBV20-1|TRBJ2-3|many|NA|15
TGCAGTGCTAGAGATGGAGGGGGGCCAACAGATACGCAGTATTTT
CSARDGGGPTDTQYF
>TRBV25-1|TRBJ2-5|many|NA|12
TGTGCCAGCAGTCGCCCGGAAGAGACCCAGTACTTC
CASSRPEETQYF
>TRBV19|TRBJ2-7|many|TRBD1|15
TGTGCCAGTAGTCTCAAGGGACAGGCAGCCTACGAGCAGTACTTC
CASSLKGQAAYEQYF
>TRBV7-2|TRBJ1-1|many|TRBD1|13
TGTGCCAGCAGCTCCGGACAGGTTCACGGGACTTTCTTT
CASSSGQVHGTFF
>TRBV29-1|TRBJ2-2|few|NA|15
TGCAGCGTCCCCGCAGGGGCCCCGAACACCGGGGAGCTGTTTTTT
CSVPAGAPNTGELFF
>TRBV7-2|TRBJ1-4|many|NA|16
TGTGCCAGCAGCGCGACGCCGGGACTCATTAATGAAAAACTGTTTTTT
CASSATPGLINEKLFF
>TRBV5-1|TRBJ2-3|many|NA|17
TGCGCCAGCAGCTCGCCCCAGGGAGCAGTATACACAGATACGCAGTATTTT
CASSSPQGAVYTDTQYF
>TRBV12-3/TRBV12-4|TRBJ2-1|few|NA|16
TGTGCCAGCAGTTTTGGTAGGGCCCTTACCTCGAATGAGCAGTTCTTC
CASSFGRALTSNEQFF
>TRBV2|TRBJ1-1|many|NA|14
TGTGCCAGCAGTGTCCTCTCCCGGGACACTGAAGCTTTCTTT
CASSVLSRDTEAFF
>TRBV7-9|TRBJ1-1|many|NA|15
TGTGCCAGCAGCTTAGAAAGGGGGGTGGGCACTGAAGCTTTCTTT
CASSLERGVGTEAFF
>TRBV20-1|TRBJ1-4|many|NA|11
TGCAGTGCTATTCTTGGGGAGGGACTGTTTTTT
CSAILGEGLFF
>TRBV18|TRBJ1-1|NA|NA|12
TGTGCCAGCTCAACGGCGGACGCTGAAGCTTTCTTT
CASSTADAEAFF
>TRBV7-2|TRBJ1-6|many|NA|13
TGTGCCAGCCAGCTACTCAACAATTCACCCCTCCACTTT
CASQLLNNSPLHF
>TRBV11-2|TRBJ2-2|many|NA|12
TGTGCCAGCAGCCCCCTCACCGGGGAGCTGTTTTTT
CASSPLTGELFF
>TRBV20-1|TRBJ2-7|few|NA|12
TGCAGTGCTAAAAGTTCCGACTACGAGCAGTACTTC
CSAKSSDYEQYF
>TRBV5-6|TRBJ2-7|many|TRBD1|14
TGTGCCAGCAGCTACGGGACAGGGCATTACGAGCAGTACTTC
CASSYGTGHYEQYF
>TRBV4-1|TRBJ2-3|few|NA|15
TGCGCCAGCAGCCAAGATACGCGGGGAACAGATACGCAGTATTTT
CASSQDTRGTDTQYF
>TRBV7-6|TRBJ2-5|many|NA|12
TGTGCCAGCGGGTTACTACAAGAGACCCAGTACTTC
CASGLLQETQYF
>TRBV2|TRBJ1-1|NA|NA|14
TGTGCCAGCAGTGAAGCTCGGGACTCGACACGAGCTTTCTTT
CASSEARDSTRAFF
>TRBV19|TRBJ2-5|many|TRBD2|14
TGTGCCAGTAGTATTGTGGGGGAGGGGGAGACCCAGTACTTC
CASSIVGEGETQYF
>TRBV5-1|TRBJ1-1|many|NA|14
TGCGCCAGCAGCTTGGAACCGAGTAACACTGAAGCTTTCTTT
CASSLEPSNTEAFF
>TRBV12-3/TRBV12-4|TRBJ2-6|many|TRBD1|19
TGTGCCAGCAGTTTAGGTCCTTGGGACAGGAGCTCTGGGGCCAACGTCCTGACTTTC
CASSLGPWDRSSGANVLTF
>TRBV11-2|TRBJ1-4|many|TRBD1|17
TGTGCCAGCACCGAAACCCTCATGACAGGGAGGAATGAAAAACTGTTTTTT
CASTETLMTGRNEKLFF
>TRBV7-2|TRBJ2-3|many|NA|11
TGTGCCAGCAGCCAGACAGATACGCAGTATTTT
CASSQTDTQYF
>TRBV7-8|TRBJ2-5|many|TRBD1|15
TGTGCCAGCAGCCATCCCGGGACAGACCAAGAGACCCAGTACTTC
CASSHPGTDQETQYF
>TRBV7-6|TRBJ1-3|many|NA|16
TGTGCCAGCAGCTTAGCCTCAGGGGAAGTAGGAAACACCATATATTTT
CASSLASGEVGNTIYF